Here is one TCR beta chain with its context. Its antigen remains unidentified. The PCR had 60 Vbeta and 13 Jbeta primers. Repertoires were generated with immunoSEQ multiplex PCR, while TCRdb's copy carries only in-frame clones and drops some. The sample lists approximately 170,000 clones; approximately 86% were seen once. These data are taken from a study of cytomegalovirus exposure and HLA in healthy donors. About the research overall: There were some 81 million unique TCRs (from HLA-typed donors) in an early data release.

Study findings and constraints: Researchers counted over 150 TCR beta chains as cytomegalovirus-associated.

This CDR3 spans 14 amino acids. V was pared by 4 bases and J by 5 bases, with 15 bases between. Germline V CDR1 and CDR2: SGDLS, YYNGEE. The receptor was isolated from a male donor in good health and CMV-seronegative. The chain links TRBV9 to TRBJ2-5, with D possibly matching TRBD2 (7 bases). The source material was PBMCs. This chain's CDR3 is CASSRGGGRETQYF. Written as DNA, the CDR3 is TGTGCCAGCAGCCGAGGGGGGGGTAGGGAGACCCAGTACTTC.